Only a few counts were recorded for the clone carrying this T cell receptor (beta chain). Little can be read into the size of this beta chain, an off-target read in a library designed for alpha chains. Unmatched junction bases numbered 8, after V lost 6 bases and J lost 5 bases. The CDR3 consists of 14 residues. CDR1 is SNHLY, CDR2 FYNNEI, per germline. The data belong to a study of spatial heterogeneity in lung cancer. The overall study: Fewer alpha-chain than beta-chain sequences were consistently detected. Raw reads showed each unique TCR and UMI combination turning up more than ten times on average.

TCR cDNA molecules were tagged individually, and each one carried a unique molecular identifier. TCRdb reprocessed the 5' RACE reads with MiXCR, giving one entry per CDR3 protein. The sample has about 12,000 distinct CDR3 sequences, approximately 6.2% seen once. Noted time point: sample taken at primary tumor resection. Unsorted whole RNA samples from tumor, nontumor lung or frozen PBMC were sequenced. The donor population consisted of under 75 patients with untreated, early-stage non-small cell lung cancer. The V and J genes are TRBV2 and TRBJ2-5; TRBD2 matches 8 bases. The material was normal lung tissue next to the tumor, obtained at surgery. This clonotype originated in a male donor with early-stage non-small cell lung cancer. This CDR3 reads CASSAGLVGETQYF. The CDR3 DNA follows: TGTGCCAGCAGCGCGGGACTAGTCGGCGAGACCCAGTACTTC.